This TCR beta chain was retrieved from a study of T cells in localized non-small cell lung cancer. Notes on the study in general: A higher density of T cells in blood coincided with extended overall survival. A median of approximately 60 of the top 100 tumor clones appeared in adjacent lung, which was paired and uninvolved. Investigators sequenced only a single tumor region, leaving heterogeneity possible.

TCRdb keeps only in-frame clones here, not all; method: immunoSEQ multiplex PCR. The data contain about 19,000 clones, around four fifths of them singletons. Comments on this clone: Its target is unknown.

The CDR3 runs 15 residues. In germline, CDR1 is GTSNPN, CDR2 SVGIG (reference sequence). V was pared by 5 bases and J by 3 bases, with 9 bases of the junction left unmatched. Sequences were derived from peripheral blood, sampled before any cancer treatment. The chain joins TRBV30 to TRBJ2-1; TRBD1 agrees at 8 bases. This TCR was recovered from a female donor aged 60 or older with stage I lung adenocarcinoma. The CDR3 sequence is CAWEGAGGRYNEQFF. CDR3 DNA sequence: TGTGCCTGGGAAGGGGCAGGGGGCCGCTACAATGAGCAGTTCTTC.